These 16 T cell receptor beta chains were sequenced from one sample in a study of blood T cells in healthy people across ages. PCR was performed a second time for roughly 7 to 11 cycles using a sample-barcoded 5' primer and a J-beta primer mix. From the 5' RACE reads, TCRdb called clonotypes with MiXCR, one entry per CDR3 protein. The sample yields 750,000 to 1,000,000 distinct CDR3 sequences, 29% seen once. These same records also appear under a second study, on T cells of mothers and their children.

Source material: blood. These receptors were taken from a middle-aged woman in good health.

The chain uses TRBV5-4 and TRBJ2-3, with 11 bases fitting TRBD2. This CDR3 contains 17 residues. Trimming at V came to 0 bases and at J to 1 base, leaving 4 bases not matched to a gene. CDR1 and CDR2 from the germline V gene are SGHNT and YYREEE (reference sequence). The CDR3 here is CASSLALAGGGTDTQYF. The CDR3 DNA follows: TGTGCCAGCAGCTTGGCGCTAGCGGGGGGTGGCACAGATACGCAGTATTTT.

V is TRBV7-9 and J is TRBJ2-7; 8 bases are a match to TRBD1. This CDR3 has 14 amino acids. From germline, CDR1 is SEHNR and CDR2 FQNEAQ (reference sequence). The V segment lost 3 bases and the J segment 5 bases; nucleotides outside the gene matches: 6. In DNA, the CDR3 is TGTGCCAGCAGCTTCCAAGGACAGGGTAACGAGCAGTACTTC. Translated, it gives CASSFQGQGNEQYF.

This clonotype was detected ten times or more. The rearrangement links TRBV11-2 to TRBJ2-3, with TRBD2 as a possible D gene (6 bases). Trimming shortened V by 5 bases and J by 7 bases, and 13 bases separated the two germline ends. Germline V gene lookup returns CDR1 SGHAT and CDR2 FQNNGV. CDR3 size: 13 residues. CDR3 bases: TGTGCCAGCAGCCCTTGGGACTCTTATACGCAGTATTTT. The encoded protein is CASSPWDSYTQYF. The variable domain in full, with the rest retrieved from reference TRBV11-2 and TRBJ2-3, is EAGVAQSPRYKIIEKRQSVAFWCNPISGHATLYWYQQILGQGPKLLIQFQNNGVVDDSQLPKDRFSAERLKGVDSTLKIQPAKLEDSAVYLCASSPWDSYTQYFGPGTRLTVL.

The gene calls are TRBV7-3 and TRBJ2-5, with 7 nucleotides matching TRBD2. The V and J ends lost 5 bases and 1 base, in that order; junction bases with no gene match: 10. Looked up from germline, CDR1 is SGHTA and CDR2 is FQGTGA. The CDR3 totals 16 residues. The CDR3 DNA sequence: TGTGCCAGCAGCCTACGGGGAGGGGATATCCAAGAGACCCAGTACTTC. Residues: CASSLRGGDIQETQYF. Looking up the rest from reference TRBV7-3 and TRBJ2-5 gives the full variable domain: GAGVSQTPSNKVTEKGKYVELRCDPISGHTALYWYRQSLGQGPEFLIYFQGTGAADDSGLPNDRFFAVRPEGSVSTLKIQRTERGDSAVYLCASSLRGGDIQETQYFGPGTRLLVL.

The chain has TRBV28 and TRBJ2-1, with 11 bases aligning to TRBD2. The CDR3 runs 18 residues. With 5 bases clipped from V and 5 bases from J, the junction kept 14 bases outside the gene matches. Germline V gives CDR1 MDHEN, CDR2 SYDVKM. Written as DNA, the CDR3 is TGTGCCAGCAGTGGGTCGACTAGCGGGGATCCGCAGAACAATGAGCAGTTCTTC. This codes for CASSGSTSGDPQNNEQFF. The full variable domain, rest sourced from reference TRBV28 and TRBJ2-1, is DVKVTQSSRYLVKRTGEKVFLECVQDMDHENMFWYRQDPGLGLRLIYFSYDVKMKEKGDIPEGYSVSREKKERFSLILESASTNQTSMYLCASSGSTSGDPQNNEQFFGPGTRLTVL.

As concerns this clonotype: The junction does not match germline at one end; this may be a read error. The chain recombines TRBV19 with TRBJ1-5; TRBD1 agrees at 8 bases. This CDR3 region has 16 residues. Germline assignment: CDR1 LNHDA and CDR2 SQIVND (reference sequence). In nucleotides, the CDR3 is TGTACCAGTACCGGACAGGGATCTTATAGCAATCAGCCCCGGCATTTT. It yields the protein CTSTGQGSYSNQPRHF.

This clonotype showed up many times. This chain links TRBV20-1 with TRBJ2-3; the D gene is possibly TRBD1 (6 bases). From germline, CDR1 is DFQATT and CDR2 SNEGSKA (reference sequence). V was clipped by 3 bases and J by 2 bases, with 18 bases between them. CDR3 length: 16 residues. CDR3 nucleotides: TGCAGTGCTAGGGCGTCGGGCCAGGGGAACACAGATACGCAGTATTTT. This gives the protein CSARASGQGNTDTQYF.

The chain carries TRBV7-9 and TRBJ2-1, with TRBD2 matching over 8 bases. Germline V lookup: CDR1 SEHNR, CDR2 FQNEAQ (reference sequence). With 5 bases clipped from V and 10 bases from J, the junction kept 16 bases outside the gene matches. The CDR3 totals 16 residues. This CDR3 is CASSPREGVRVPEQFF. The CDR3, as DNA: TGTGCCAGCAGCCCCCGGGAGGGGGTCAGGGTTCCCGAGCAGTTCTTC.

J is TRBJ2-5 and V is TRBV30; D is unclear. CDR1 and CDR2 from the germline V gene are GTSNPN and SVGIG (reference sequence). V lost 2 bases and J 4 bases, leaving 5 bases between the germline ends. CDR3 length: 11 residues. CDR3 coding DNA: TGTGCCTGGAGTAAGATAGAGACCCAGTACTTC. Residues: CAWSKIETQYF.

This clonotype was counted many times. The CDR3 here is CASSSPVAGGFSYEQYF. DNA of the CDR3: TGTGCCAGCAGCTCTCCTGTAGCGGGGGGGTTCTCCTACGAGCAGTACTTC. The chain has TRBV7-2 and TRBJ2-7, with TRBD2 matching over 11 bases. The CDR3 runs to 17 residues. Germline CDR1 and CDR2: SGHTA and FQGNSA. J was trimmed by 0 bases and V by 4 bases; bases with no gene match: 8.

Details on this clonotype: A much larger clonotype is one base distant, so this may be a read error. V gene TRBV20-1 combines with J gene TRBJ2-1; D unresolved. Germline values: CDR1 DFQATT, CDR2 SNEGSKA (reference sequence). This CDR3 has 12 amino acids. In DNA, the CDR3 is TGCAGTGCTAGAGAGAGGTACAATGAGCAGTTATTC. Its protein product is CSARERYNEQLF.

This clonotype was seen a few times. The V call is TRBV28, the J call TRBJ1-2; D gene ambiguous. The CDR3 extends over 11 amino acids. The germline CDR1 and CDR2 sequences are MDHEN and SYDVKM. V lost 3 bases to trimming and J lost 10 bases, with 9 bases between them. The CDR3 coding sequence is TGTGCCAGCAGTTTGTCCCGGTTCTACACCTTC. Translation gives CASSLSRFYTF.

This clonotype has a single count. The rearrangement links TRBV2 to TRBJ2-1, with TRBD1 identical over 11 bases. CDR1 and CDR2 from the germline V gene are SNHLY and FYNNEI. V gave up 8 bases and J gave up 6 bases; unmatched junction bases: 12. The CDR3 covers 16 residues. The CDR3 coding sequence is TGTGCCAGCCGCCGGGACTCCGGGACAGGGGGCAATGAGCAGTTCTTC. Protein sequence: CASRRDSGTGGNEQFF. The full variable domain, rest sourced from reference TRBV2 and TRBJ2-1, is EPEVTQTPSHQVTQMGQEVILRCVPISNHLYFYWYRQILGQKVEFLVSFYNNEISEKSEIFDDQFSVERPDGSNFTLKIRSTKLEDSAMYFCASRRDSGTGGNEQFFGPGTRLTVL.

This chain links TRBV12-3 or TRBV12-4 with TRBJ2-2, with a tentative D call TRBD2 (5 bases). The CDR3 runs to 14 residues. V was shortened by 5 bases and J by 7 bases, with 14 bases between the two germline ends. The CDR3 coding sequence is TGTGCCAGCAGTCGCGCCTCCGGGATCGGGGAGCTGTTTTTT. Amino acids: CASSRASGIGELFF.

Note on this clonotype: A clone one base away is much larger, so this may be a read error. This chain connects TRBV18 to TRBJ2-5; D is possibly TRBD2 (7 bases). The CDR3 contains 13 residues. The V gene's germline CDR1 is KGHSH and CDR2 LQKENI. CDR3 DNA sequence: TGTGCCAGCTCACCGGGGGGGCAAGAGGCCCAGTACTTC. It yields the protein CASSPGGQEAQYF.

The chain recombines TRBV10-3 with TRBJ2-3; 9 bases agree with TRBD1. CDR3 length: 17 residues. Germline V gene data show CDR1 as ENHRY and CDR2 as SYGVKD. Trimming took 5 bases from V and 2 from J; bases not matched to a gene: 11. CDR3 in DNA: TGTGCCATCAGTCCCGGGACAGGGACGACTTACACAGATACGCAGTATTTT. This sequence encodes CAISPGTGTTYTDTQYF.